The present T cell receptor beta chain was sequenced within a study of cytomegalovirus exposure and HLA in healthy donors. This clone was detected once. With 60 Vbeta and 13 Jbeta primers, the PCR was carried out. TCRdb keeps only in-frame clones here, not all; method: immunoSEQ multiplex PCR. The sample holds 100,000 or so clones; more than 60% are singletons and the top ten take about 4.4%. Per the germline V gene, CDR1 is MNHEY and CDR2 is SMNVEV (reference sequence). Trimming shortened V by 1 base and J by 2 bases, and 18 bases separated the two germline ends. This CDR3 spans 17 amino acids. This TCR came from a young woman in good health and CMV-seropositive. The chain is built from TRBV27 and TRBJ2-7; D perhaps matches TRBD2 (6 bases). Sequencing was carried out using PBMCs. For the CDR3, the DNA is TGTGCCAGCAGTTTATGGCCATCAAGGGACTTGGCCTACGAGCAGTACTTC. Translation: CASSLWPSRDLAYEQYF.